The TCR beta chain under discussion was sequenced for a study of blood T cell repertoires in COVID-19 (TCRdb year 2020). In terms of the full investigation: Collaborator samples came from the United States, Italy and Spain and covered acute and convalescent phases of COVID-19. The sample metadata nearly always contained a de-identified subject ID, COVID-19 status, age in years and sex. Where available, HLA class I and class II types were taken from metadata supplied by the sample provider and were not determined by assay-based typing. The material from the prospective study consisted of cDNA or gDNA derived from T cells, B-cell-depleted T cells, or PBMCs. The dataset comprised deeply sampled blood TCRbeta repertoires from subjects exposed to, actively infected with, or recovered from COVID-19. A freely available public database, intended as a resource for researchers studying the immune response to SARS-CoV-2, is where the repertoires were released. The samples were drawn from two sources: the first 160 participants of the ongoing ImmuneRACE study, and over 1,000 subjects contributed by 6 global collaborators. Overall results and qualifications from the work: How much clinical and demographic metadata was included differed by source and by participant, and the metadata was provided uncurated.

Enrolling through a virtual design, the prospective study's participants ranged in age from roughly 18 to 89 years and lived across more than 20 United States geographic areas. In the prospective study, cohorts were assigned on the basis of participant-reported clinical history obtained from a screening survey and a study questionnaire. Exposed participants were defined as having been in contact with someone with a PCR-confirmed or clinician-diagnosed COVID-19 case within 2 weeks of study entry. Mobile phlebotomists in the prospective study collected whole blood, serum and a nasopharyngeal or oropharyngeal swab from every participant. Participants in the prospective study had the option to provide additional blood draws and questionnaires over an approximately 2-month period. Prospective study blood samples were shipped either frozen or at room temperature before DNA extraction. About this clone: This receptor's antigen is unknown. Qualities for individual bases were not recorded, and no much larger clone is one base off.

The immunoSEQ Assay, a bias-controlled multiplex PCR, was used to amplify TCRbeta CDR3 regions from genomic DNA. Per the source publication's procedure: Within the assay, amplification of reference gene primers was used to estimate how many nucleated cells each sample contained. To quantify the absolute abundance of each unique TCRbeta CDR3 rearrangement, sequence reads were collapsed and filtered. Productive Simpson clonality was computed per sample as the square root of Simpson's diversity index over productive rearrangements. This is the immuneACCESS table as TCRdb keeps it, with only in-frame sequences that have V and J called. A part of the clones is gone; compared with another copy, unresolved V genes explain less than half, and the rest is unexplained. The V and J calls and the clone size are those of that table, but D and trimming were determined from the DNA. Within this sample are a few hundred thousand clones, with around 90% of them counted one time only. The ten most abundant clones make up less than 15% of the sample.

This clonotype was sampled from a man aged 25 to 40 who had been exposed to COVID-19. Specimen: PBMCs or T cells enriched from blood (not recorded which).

The CDR3 sequence is CASKGHMNTEAFF. The DNA is TGTGCCAGCAAGGGACACATGAACACTGAAGCTTTCTTT. Recombination connected TRBV7-3 to TRBJ1-1, with a tentative D gene TRBD1 over 6 matching bases. From its cysteine to its phenylalanine, the CDR3 spans 13 amino acids. Of the read, only the CDR3 DNA is kept; its 39 bases are in frame from base 1. V is reduced by 7 bases and J by 0 bases, leaving a spacing of 9 bases between them. The germline V gene specifies SGHTA as CDR1 and FQGTGA as CDR2.